These 29 T cell receptor beta chains were sequenced from one sample in a study of T cells in localized non-small cell lung cancer (TCRdb year 2020). The library was built by means of the immunoSEQ multiplex PCR assay. TCRdb mirrors the immuneACCESS table, restricted to in-frame sequences. Some clones are absent from its copies; in checked studies, under half trace to an unresolved V gene, and the reason for the others is unknown. The sample includes roughly 2,000 clones, with 20% to 25% observed a single time. The ten biggest clones cover approximately 15% of the sample. The sample consisted of normal lung tissue next to the tumor, taken before any cancer treatment. These receptors all stem from a man aged 40 to 70 with stage I squamous cell lung carcinoma.

V and J are TRBV11-3 and TRBJ1-5; 10 nucleotides line up with TRBD1. V was clipped by 3 bases and J by 5 bases; unmatched bases: 4. Germline V lookup: CDR1 SGHNT, CDR2 YENEEA. The CDR3 contains 15 residues. The CDR3 here is CASSFRDRGHQPQHF. Here the CDR3 DNA reads TGTGCCAGCAGCTTCCGGGACAGGGGACATCAGCCCCAGCATTTT.

A single count supports this clone. The chain joins TRBV5-1 to TRBJ1-1; perhaps TRBD1 as D (5 bases). The V and J ends lost 4 bases and 3 bases respectively, with 16 bases between them. The CDR3 extends over 15 amino acids. Germline CDR1 and CDR2: SGHRS and YFSETQ. CDR3 bases: TGCGCCAGCAGCCCCGTGTGGGAAGGGGACACTGAAGCTTTCTTT. It translates to CASSPVWEGDTEAFF.

Only a few counts were recorded for this clone. V and J are TRBV9 and TRBJ1-3; D ambiguous. Trimming cost V 5 bases and J 0 bases, with 27 bases left between them. Germline lookup yields CDR1 SGDLS and CDR2 YYNGEE. There are 20 residues in the CDR3. The CDR3 is CASSLLTPYFRGLSGNTIYF. CDR3 bases: TGTGCCAGCAGTTTACTAACCCCCTATTTTAGAGGGCTCTCTGGAAACACCATATATTTT.

The gene calls are TRBV30 and TRBJ1-5; D is unresolved. The germline V and J ends were trimmed by 2 bases and 5 bases, with 10 bases remaining between them. CDR1 and CDR2 (germline): GTSNPN, SVGIG (reference sequence). The CDR3 sequence is 13 residues long. CDR3 coding DNA: TGTGCCTGGAGTCCTCAGAAAGATCAGCCCCAGCATTTT. Protein sequence: CAWSPQKDQPQHF.

This clone was detected a few times. This chain joins TRBV11-3 and TRBJ1-5; 7 positions agree with TRBD1. From germline, CDR1 is SGHNT and CDR2 YENEEA. The V segment lost 3 bases and the J segment 0 bases; nucleotides outside the gene matches: 11. This CDR3 contains 18 residues. CDR3 nucleotide sequence: TGTGCCAGCAGCTTTTACAGGGGCCCCCTCAATAGCAATCAGCCCCAGCATTTT. This codes for CASSFYRGPLNSNQPQHF. The full variable domain, rest sourced from reference TRBV11-3 and TRBJ1-5, is EAGVVQSPRYKIIEKKQPVAFWCNPISGHNTLYWYLQNLGQGPELLIRYENEEAVDDSQLPKDRFSAERLKGVDSTLKIQPAELGDSAVYLCASSFYRGPLNSNQPQHFGDGTRLSIL.

The V gene is TRBV6-8, the J gene TRBJ2-1, with D maybe TRBD2 (5 bases). This CDR3 contains 14 residues. The germline V gene has CDR1 MNHGY and CDR2 SAAAGT. Trimming removed 5 bases at V and 3 bases at J, with 11 bases between. CDR3 loop: CASSHRGFYNEQFF. CDR3 sequence (DNA): TGTGCCAGCAGTCACAGAGGGTTCTACAATGAGCAGTTCTTC.

The chain uses TRBV30 and TRBJ1-1, with TRBD1 identical over 9 bases. V was clipped by 5 bases and J by 8 bases; unmatched bases: 12. This CDR3 region has 14 residues. Germline CDR1 and CDR2: GTSNPN and SVGIG (reference sequence). Here the CDR3 reads CAWVPGTGGAEAFF. CDR3 in DNA: TGTGCCTGGGTGCCCGGAACAGGGGGCGCGGAAGCTTTCTTT.

The CDR3 DNA sequence: TGTGCCAGCAGTGAACGGGGATCTAACTATGGCTACACCTTC. This gives the protein CASSERGSNYGYTF. The chain uses TRBV9 and TRBJ1-2; D not certain. Trimming took 5 bases from V and 0 from J, leaving 11 bases between them. Germline-derived CDR1 and CDR2 are SGDLS and YYNGEE. This CDR3 spans 14 amino acids. Filled out from reference TRBV9 and TRBJ1-2, the complete variable domain reads DSGVTQTPKHLITATGQRVTLRCSPRSGDLSVYWYQQSLDQGLQFLIQYYNGEERAKGNILERFSAQQFPDLHSELNLSSLELGDSALYFCASSERGSNYGYTFGSGTRLTVV.

This clone was seen a handful of times. This chain uses TRBV10-2 with TRBJ2-3; D possibly corresponds to TRBD2 (5 bases). V lost 3 bases and J lost 0, with 10 bases in between. The CDR3 contains 15 residues. CDR1 and CDR2 from the germline V gene are WSHSY and SAAADI. The CDR3 DNA reads as TGCGCCAGCAGTGACGCCTCTAGCAGCACAGATACGCAGTATTTT. It encodes CASSDASSSTDTQYF.

The CDR3 protein is CASRGDTNYGYTF. In DNA form, the CDR3 reads TGTGCCAGTAGAGGGGACACCAACTATGGCTACACCTTC. This chain joins TRBV19 and TRBJ1-2, with D possibly being TRBD1 (6 bases). Germline assignment: CDR1 LNHDA and CDR2 SQIVND (reference sequence). This CDR3 has 13 amino acids. V gave up 6 bases and J gave up 2 bases, with 10 bases separating them.

The DNA of the CDR3 is TGTGCCAGCAGTTACGTGGAACTACAGGCAAGCTCCTACAATGAGCAGTTCTTC. This encodes CASSYVELQASSYNEQFF. V usage is TRBV6-8 and J usage is TRBJ2-1, with D possibly being TRBD1 (5 bases). The CDR3 spans 18 residues. Germline CDR1 reads MNHGY; CDR2 reads SAAAGT. V lost 2 bases to trimming and J lost 0 bases, with 17 bases between them.

This clone was observed a handful of times. The chain employs TRBV19 and TRBJ2-4; no firm D call. The V gene's germline CDR1 is LNHDA and CDR2 SQIVND (reference sequence). The CDR3 covers 14 residues. The V end lost 2 bases, the J end lost 6 bases, and 11 bases lay between the germline ends. The CDR3 DNA reads as TGTGCCAGTAGTATAATGACCCCGGGAAACATTCAGTACTTC. This sequence encodes CASSIMTPGNIQYF.

The chain carries TRBV6-1 and TRBJ1-2; D not resolved. The CDR3 spans 17 residues. Trimming shortened V by 0 bases and J by 4 bases, and 18 bases separated the two germline ends. Germline V lookup: CDR1 MNHNS, CDR2 SASEGT. Written as DNA, the CDR3 is TGTGCCAGCAGTGAAGCCCTAGGTGGTTGGGCTCGCTATGGCTACACCTTC. It encodes CASSEALGGWARYGYTF.

V is TRBV18 and J is TRBJ2-1; D perhaps matches TRBD1 (6 bases). The CDR3 spans 13 residues. Deletions cut 0 bases from V and 8 bases from J, with 8 bases between. CDR1 and CDR2 (germline): KGHSH, LQKENI. CDR3 sequence: CASSPPSGDEQFF. The CDR3 bases are TGTGCCAGCTCACCACCTTCAGGGGATGAGCAGTTCTTC.

This clone ranks as medium-sized. V and J are TRBV6-8 and TRBJ2-7, with TRBD1 matching over 8 bases. Germline V gene data show CDR1 as MNHGY and CDR2 as SAAAGT. With 6 bases clipped from V and 6 bases from J, the junction kept 7 bases outside the gene matches. The CDR3 loop spans 13 amino acids. For the CDR3, the DNA is TGTGCCAGCAGCCATTCCACAGGGGGCGAGCAGTACTTC. This translates into CASSHSTGGEQYF.

The chain is built from TRBV14 and TRBJ2-3; D uncertain. The V gene lost 0 bases and the J gene lost 4 bases, with 11 bases spanning the gap. The CDR3 covers 15 residues. CDR1 is SGHDN and CDR2 is FVKESK in the germline V gene. DNA of the CDR3: TGTGCCAGCAGCCAAGAGTGGGCTACCGCAGATACGCAGTATTTT. This sequence encodes CASSQEWATADTQYF. Combining the CDR3 with reference TRBV14 and TRBJ2-3 gives the whole variable domain EAGVTQFPSHSVIEKGQTVTLRCDPISGHDNLYWYRRVMGKEIKFLLHFVKESKQDESGMPNNRFLAERTGGTYSTLKVQPAELEDSGVYFCASSQEWATADTQYFGPGTRLTVL.

This clone appeared a few times. The chain recombines TRBV28 with TRBJ2-3, with D maybe TRBD2 (6 bases). Trimming left V 3 bases short and J 4 bases short, with 20 bases between. CDR3 length: 17 residues. Per germline, CDR1 MDHEN and CDR2 SYDVKM. CDR3: CASSLPVERVAPDTQYF. In DNA, the CDR3 is TGTGCCAGCAGTTTGCCTGTGGAGCGGGTGGCGCCAGATACGCAGTATTTT.

This clone was counted only a few times. The gene calls are TRBV19 and TRBJ1-4; no clear D. This CDR3 contains 14 residues. Trimming cost V 5 bases and J 5 bases, with 12 bases left between them. Germline CDR1 is LNHDA and CDR2 is SQIVND (reference sequence). The CDR3 coding sequence is TGTGCCAGTAGTTTGGACCAGCTGAATGAAAAACTGTTTTTT. Encoded protein: CASSLDQLNEKLFF.

This clone turned up a few times. The chain combines TRBV9 with TRBJ2-7, with 12 bases that match TRBD1. V gave up 0 bases and J gave up 6 bases; unmatched junction bases: 7. The CDR3 sequence is 16 residues long. Germline CDR1 and CDR2: SGDLS and YYNGEE. CDR3 residues: CASSVGPGDRGLEQYF. DNA of the CDR3: TGTGCCAGCAGCGTAGGGCCGGGGGACAGGGGGCTCGAGCAGTACTTC.

This clone has just one count. The chain recombines TRBV18 with TRBJ1-2, with D possibly matching TRBD1 (6 bases). V was clipped by 1 base and J by 4 bases, with 13 bases between them. The CDR3 loop spans 15 amino acids. Germline assignment: CDR1 KGHSH and CDR2 LQKENI. The chain's CDR3 is CASSPQGVRVYGYTF. In DNA, the CDR3 is TGTGCCAGCTCACCACAGGGGGTGCGCGTCTATGGCTACACCTTC.

This clone rates as medium-sized. The V gene is TRBV11-3, the J gene TRBJ1-6; TRBD1 is a possible D gene (6 bases). This CDR3 has 14 residues. Germline V gene data show CDR1 as SGHNT and CDR2 as YENEEA. V was trimmed by 5 bases and J by 10 bases, leaving 15 bases between them. Here the CDR3 DNA reads TGTGCCAGCAGCCGGGACAACTCGGGGTCACCCCTCCACTTT. Its protein is CASSRDNSGSPLHF.

This clone was detected only a few times. V gene TRBV6-8 combines with J gene TRBJ2-7, with a possible D match to TRBD2 (5 bases). CDR3 size: 14 residues. V lost 5 bases, J lost 2 bases, and 13 bases lay in between. The germline CDR1 and CDR2 sequences are MNHGY and SAAAGT. CDR3 loop: CASSPPLAPYEQYF. In nucleotides, the CDR3 is TGTGCCAGCAGTCCACCCCTAGCTCCCTACGAGCAGTACTTC.

The chain is built from TRBV6-8 and TRBJ1-5, with 11 bases matching TRBD1. CDR3 length equals 15 residues. Germline V gene sequence: CDR1 MNHGY, CDR2 SAAAGT. The V gene end was trimmed by 6 bases and the J gene end by 5 bases; junction bases not matched to a gene: 6. CDR3 DNA sequence: TGTGCCAGCAGATTGGACAGGGGGCGCCATCAGCCCCAGCATTTT. Amino acids: CASRLDRGRHQPQHF.

The chain is built from TRBV6-8 and TRBJ2-7; D ambiguous. Germline V gene data show CDR1 as MNHGY and CDR2 as SAAAGT. The germline V and J ends were trimmed by 0 bases and 5 bases, with 5 bases remaining between them. The CDR3 totals 12 residues. CDR3 in amino acids: CASSYSGHEQYF. The CDR3 nucleotides are TGTGCCAGCAGTTACTCTGGGCACGAGCAGTACTTC.

This clone was seen many times. This chain uses TRBV5-5 with TRBJ2-3; 14 positions agree with TRBD2. Losses at the gene ends were 0 bases for V and 3 bases for J; bases not matched to a gene: 9. Germline values: CDR1 SGHKS, CDR2 YYEKEE (reference sequence). This CDR3 has 19 residues. CDR3 protein: CASSLGGGTSGSTTDTQYF. The CDR3 DNA is TGTGCCAGCAGCTTGGGAGGGGGGACTAGCGGGAGTACTACAGATACGCAGTATTTT.

This clone showed up just a few times. The V call is TRBV28, the J call TRBJ1-1; tentatively, D is TRBD1 (5 bases). This CDR3 is 14 amino acids long. The germline V gene has CDR1 MDHEN and CDR2 SYDVKM. Trimming pared 6 bases from V and 5 bases from J, leaving 16 bases between. As DNA, the CDR3 is TGTGCCAGCAGCCTACGTGGGGCATGGACTGAAGCTTTCTTT. This encodes CASSLRGAWTEAFF.

CDR3 DNA sequence: TGCGCCAGCAGCCAAGTGGGAGGGTTGGGTGAAAAACTGTTTTTT. Translating gives CASSQVGGLGEKLFF. The genes are TRBV1 and TRBJ1-4. TRBV1 is a recognized pseudogene. The CDR3 has 15 amino acids.

The V call is TRBV30, the J call TRBJ1-2; maybe TRBD1 (5 bases). Between the trimmed V and J ends, which lost 2 bases and 7 bases, there was a span of 20 bases. CDR1 and CDR2 (germline): GTSNPN, SVGIG (reference sequence). The CDR3 sequence is 15 residues long. CDR3: CAWSLWGRDGLGYTF. The CDR3 DNA is TGTGCCTGGAGTCTCTGGGGGAGGGACGGGCTTGGCTACACCTTC.

The chain recombines TRBV29-1 with TRBJ2-3; a weak D match, TRBD1 (6 bases). The V and J ends lost 6 bases and 7 bases respectively, with 14 bases between them. The CDR3 contains 12 residues. Per the germline V gene, CDR1 is SQVTM and CDR2 is ANQGSEA. The CDR3 spells CSVDKQGHTQYF. The CDR3 DNA reads TGCAGCGTCGATAAACAGGGTCATACGCAGTATTTT.